The next 8 T cell receptor beta chains were all read from a single sample in a study of cytomegalovirus exposure and HLA in healthy donors. Primers: 60 Vbeta forward and 13 Jbeta reverse. The data were produced by immunoSEQ multiplex PCR, yet TCRdb's version contains in-frame clones alone and is incomplete. The table lists around 130,000 clones, roughly two thirds of them singletons. Sequenced material: PBMCs. Every receptor here comes from a man aged 30-40 years in good health and CMV-seropositive.

In its sample, this clone was seen once. The genes are TRBV6-6 and TRBJ2-7; 12 bases match TRBD2. Germline V gene data show CDR1 as MNHNY and CDR2 as SVGAGI (reference sequence). After removal of 5 bases from V and 5 bases from J, the junction contained 10 bases not matched to a gene. The CDR3 consists of 16 residues. The chain's CDR3 is CASSRASGRGGDEQYF. CDR3 in DNA: TGTGCCAGCAGTCGGGCTAGCGGGAGGGGGGGGGACGAGCAGTACTTC.

J is TRBJ2-2 and V is TRBV2; D may be TRBD2 (6 bases). The CDR3 totals 14 residues. Germline CDR1 SNHLY, CDR2 FYNNEI. Trimming removed 9 bases at V and 4 bases at J, with 15 bases between. CDR3 sequence (DNA): TGTGCCAGATCTCTAGCGAGAAGCACCGGGGAGCTGTTTTTT. The encoded protein is CARSLARSTGELFF. Drawing the rest from reference TRBV2 and TRBJ2-2, the complete variable domain is EPEVTQTPSHQVTQMGQEVILRCVPISNHLYFYWYRQILGQKVEFLVSFYNNEISEKSEIFDDQFSVERPDGSNFTLKIRSTKLEDSAMYFCARSLARSTGELFFGEGSRLTVL.

The V call is TRBV6-6, the J call TRBJ2-7; D is perhaps TRBD2 (5 bases). There are 12 residues in the CDR3. CDR1 MNHNY and CDR2 SVGAGI come from the germline V gene (reference sequence). V lost 10 bases to trimming and J lost 3 bases, with 13 bases between them. This CDR3 is CATAPGGYEQYF. The DNA for the CDR3 is TGTGCCACTGCCCCAGGAGGCTACGAGCAGTACTTC.

The chain couples TRBV5-1 to TRBJ2-2; 9 positions agree with TRBD2. CDR3 length equals 14 residues. V dropped 1 base and J dropped 7; count of bases not matched to a gene: 2. CDR1 SGHRS and CDR2 YFSETQ come from the germline V gene. The CDR3 bases are TGCGCCAGCAGCTTGCAGCGGGAGGACGGGGAGCTGTTTTTT. This gives the protein CASSLQREDGELFF.

DNA of the CDR3: TGTGCCAGCCCCGTCCGACTCGAGCAGTACTTC. Translated: CASPVRLEQYF. The rearrangement joins TRBV27 to TRBJ2-7, with D uncertain. The CDR3 extends over 11 amino acids. The germline V and J ends were trimmed by 8 bases and 6 bases, with 11 bases remaining between them. Germline V gene sequence: CDR1 MNHEY, CDR2 SMNVEV (reference sequence).

This chain joins TRBV7-9 and TRBJ1-1; weak D call: TRBD1 (5 bases). The V end was cut by 7 bases, the J end by 0 bases, with 15 bases between. Germline values: CDR1 SEHNR, CDR2 FQNEAQ (reference sequence). The length of the CDR3 is 15 residues. CDR3 sequence: CASTSAGGLNTEAFF. The CDR3 DNA sequence: TGTGCCAGCACCTCCGCGGGGGGATTGAACACTGAAGCTTTCTTT.

The chain uses TRBV5-4 and TRBJ1-2; D not resolved. The CDR3 consists of 12 residues. V was cut by 0 bases and J by 6 bases, with 6 bases left in between. Germline CDR1 and CDR2: SGHNT and YYREEE (reference sequence). The CDR3 DNA reads as TGTGCCAGCAGCTTGGTCACTGATGGCTACACCTTC. Its translation: CASSLVTDGYTF.

In DNA form, the CDR3 reads TGTGCCAGTAGCTGGACAGGAGTCGGCTACACCTTC. This encodes CASSWTGVGYTF. The chain recombines TRBV19 with TRBJ1-2; 7 bases match TRBD1. CDR3 length: 12 amino acids. CDR1 and CDR2 (germline): LNHDA, SQIVND (reference sequence). Unmatched junction bases numbered 6, after V lost 6 bases and J lost 8 bases.